The 32 T cell receptor beta chains listed next were all sequenced from one sample in a study of T cell changes during pregnancy in multiple sclerosis. Repertoires were generated with immunoSEQ multiplex PCR, while TCRdb's copy carries only in-frame clones and drops some. The repertoire holds about 100,000 clones, 92% seen once, with about 2% in the top ten. The specimen comprised peripheral blood, sampled after pregnancy. These receptors all stem from a female donor with multiple sclerosis, enrolled in a pregnancy study.

The V and J genes are TRBV29-1 and TRBJ2-5; TRBD2 aligns across 12 bases. This CDR3 is 15 amino acids long. Germline-derived CDR1 and CDR2 are SQVTM and ANQGSEA. V shed 6 bases and J 2 bases; nucleotides not matched to a gene: 7. CDR3 in amino acids: CSVETSGGRQETQYF. The CDR3 nucleotides read TGCAGCGTGGAAACTAGCGGGGGGCGACAAGAGACCCAGTACTTC.

This clone was found a few times. The chain links TRBV28 to TRBJ1-6, with 11 bases matching TRBD1. Unmatched junction bases numbered 0, after V lost 2 bases and J lost 9 bases. CDR3 length equals 14 residues. Per the germline V gene, CDR1 is MDHEN and CDR2 is SYDVKM. The CDR3 nucleotides read TGTGCCAGCAGTTTAGGGACAGGGGGTTCACCCCTCCACTTT. The encoded protein is CASSLGTGGSPLHF.

This clone has a handful of counts. V usage is TRBV7-9 and J usage is TRBJ1-1, with TRBD1 identical over 7 bases. Germline V gene data show CDR1 as SEHNR and CDR2 as FQNEAQ (reference sequence). The CDR3 runs to 13 residues. With V trimmed by 1 base and J by 6 bases, 2 bases remained unmatched. CDR3 protein: CASSLGQGAEAFF. The CDR3 bases are TGTGCCAGCAGCTTAGGACAGGGAGCTGAAGCTTTCTTT.

The sample holds a few counts of this clone. The chain joins TRBV7-2 to TRBJ1-6; perhaps TRBD1 as D (6 bases). The CDR3 is 15 residues long. Trimming cost V 1 base and J 8 bases, with 12 bases left between them. Germline V gene sequence: CDR1 SGHTA, CDR2 FQGNSA. The CDR3 protein is CASSLEYRVDSPLHF. The CDR3 DNA reads as TGTGCCAGCAGCTTAGAGTACAGGGTCGATTCACCCCTCCACTTT.

V is TRBV11-3 and J is TRBJ2-3; D is perhaps TRBD2 (5 bases). The CDR3 consists of 19 residues. Germline lookup yields CDR1 SGHNT and CDR2 YENEEA. Trimming left V 3 bases short and J 1 base short, with 23 bases between. This chain's CDR3 is CASSLMSIPGSEGTDTQYF. The CDR3 DNA reads TGTGCCAGCAGCTTGATGAGCATTCCGGGTAGCGAGGGCACAGATACGCAGTATTTT.

This chain links TRBV10-3 with TRBJ1-4; no clear D gene. The CDR3 has 14 residues. Trimming removed 6 bases from V and 3 bases from J, with 11 bases in between. Germline CDR1 ENHRY, CDR2 SYGVKD. The CDR3 spells CAISEGSPNEKLFF. In DNA form, the CDR3 reads TGTGCCATCAGCGAAGGGAGTCCTAATGAAAAACTGTTTTTT.

This clone was detected only once. CDR3 protein: CASSLSPDRVRDGYTF. The CDR3 bases are TGTGCCAGCAGCTTAAGTCCCGACAGGGTGAGGGATGGCTACACCTTC. V and J are TRBV7-9 and TRBJ1-2; 7 nucleotides align to TRBD1. CDR3 length equals 16 residues. The germline V gene encodes CDR1 SEHNR and CDR2 FQNEAQ (reference sequence). V dropped 2 bases and J dropped 6; count of bases not matched to a gene: 12.

V is TRBV7-3 and J is TRBJ1-1, with 8 nucleotides matching TRBD1. Germline-derived CDR1 and CDR2 are SGHTA and FQGTGA. Trimming removed 5 bases from V and 5 bases from J; junction bases left unmatched: 4. The CDR3 length is 13 residues. The CDR3 DNA reads TGTGCCAGCAGCACGGACAGGGTTACTGAAGCTTTCTTT. As protein: CASSTDRVTEAFF. Full variable domain (rest looked up from reference TRBV7-3 and TRBJ1-1): GAGVSQTPSNKVTEKGKYVELRCDPISGHTALYWYRQSLGQGPEFLIYFQGTGAADDSGLPNDRFFAVRPEGSVSTLKIQRTERGDSAVYLCASSTDRVTEAFFGQGTRLTVV.

This chain uses TRBV6-1 with TRBJ2-1, with D hard to call. With 7 bases removed from V and 3 bases from J, the gap between germline ends came to 16 bases. The CDR3 covers 15 residues. Germline values: CDR1 MNHNS, CDR2 SASEGT. This CDR3 reads CASISGRSGYNEQFF. The DNA for the CDR3 is TGTGCCAGCATAAGTGGGCGAAGTGGCTACAATGAGCAGTTCTTC.

The V gene is TRBV6-1, the J gene TRBJ2-1; TRBD2 aligns across 10 bases. CDR3 length equals 15 residues. The germline V gene has CDR1 MNHNS and CDR2 SASEGT. The V gene end was trimmed by 0 bases and the J gene end by 4 bases; junction bases not matched to a gene: 0. CDR3 loop: CASSEAGLAYNEQFF. CDR3 in DNA: TGTGCCAGCAGTGAAGCGGGACTAGCGTACAATGAGCAGTTCTTC.

This clone was seen a handful of times. The chain joins TRBV1 to TRBJ2-3; the table's D call, TRBD2, was not checked against the DNA. TRBV1 is recorded as a pseudogene. The CDR3 loop spans 19 amino acids. CDR3 in amino acids: CTSSQDEGNGGGTTDTQYF. In DNA form, the CDR3 reads TGCACCAGCAGCCAAGACGAGGGTAATGGCGGGGGGACCACAGATACGCAGTATTTT.

This sequence joins TRBV2 and TRBJ1-5; D unclear. Germline assignment: CDR1 SNHLY and CDR2 FYNNEI. V gave up 4 bases and J gave up 5 bases, with 9 bases separating them. The length of the CDR3 is 13 residues. The CDR3, as DNA: TGTGCCAGCAGTGGACGGGAGTATCAGCCCCAGCATTTT. Its protein is CASSGREYQPQHF.

The chain uses TRBV19 and TRBJ2-1; D is ambiguous. Looked up from germline, CDR1 is LNHDA and CDR2 is SQIVND (reference sequence). The CDR3 has 11 residues. The V gene lost 1 base and the J gene lost 9 bases, with 4 bases spanning the gap. Written as DNA, the CDR3 is TGTGCCAGTAGTATAGTCGGTGAGCAGTTCTTC. It encodes CASSIVGEQFF.

This sequence joins TRBV28 and TRBJ2-3; 9 positions match TRBD1. The CDR3 totals 15 residues. Looked up from germline, CDR1 is MDHEN and CDR2 is SYDVKM. The J segment lost 3 bases and the V segment lost 11 bases, leaving 12 bases of the junction unmatched. CDR3 in amino acids: CASRRDRVSTDTQYF. CDR3 coding DNA: TGTGCCTCCAGGCGGGACAGGGTTTCTACAGATACGCAGTATTTT.

The chain employs TRBV18 and TRBJ1-2, with no clear D. V lost 0 bases and J 4 bases, leaving 6 bases between the germline ends. Germline V gene sequence: CDR1 KGHSH, CDR2 LQKENI. The CDR3 covers 13 residues. CDR3 loop: CASSPPAIYGYTF. As DNA, the CDR3 is TGTGCCAGCTCACCACCGGCCATCTATGGCTACACCTTC.

The chain couples TRBV5-1 to TRBJ2-4, with D possibly TRBD1 on 5 matching bases. CDR1 and CDR2 from the germline V gene are SGHRS and YFSETQ. The ends were cut back, 4 bases at V and 0 bases at J, with 17 bases in the middle. The CDR3 extends over 17 amino acids. CDR3 coding DNA: TGCGCCAGCAGCCGATGGGGCGCGGAGCTAGCCAAAAACATTCAGTACTTC. Protein sequence: CASSRWGAELAKNIQYF.

This chain connects TRBV6-1 to TRBJ1-4; TRBD1 matches at 8 bases. Per germline, CDR1 MNHNS and CDR2 SASEGT. The CDR3 has 15 amino acids. The V segment lost 4 bases and the J segment 5 bases; nucleotides outside the gene matches: 6. The CDR3 is CASSVQQGVNEKLFF. The CDR3 DNA reads as TGTGCCAGCAGTGTCCAACAGGGGGTCAATGAAAAACTGTTTTTT.

The chain links TRBV5-1 to TRBJ2-7; 8 bases fit TRBD1. V dropped 4 bases and J dropped 5; count of bases not matched to a gene: 5. CDR1 and CDR2 (germline): SGHRS, YFSETQ. This CDR3 is 13 amino acids long. CDR3 DNA: TGCGCCAGCAGCCCAGGACAGGGCCACGAGCAGTACTTC. Translation gives CASSPGQGHEQYF. Drawing the rest from reference TRBV5-1 and TRBJ2-7, the complete variable domain is KAGVTQTPRYLIKTRGQQVTLSCSPISGHRSVSWYQQTPGQGLQFLFEYFSETQRNKGNFPGRFSGRQFSNSRSEMNVSTLELGDSALYLCASSPGQGHEQYFGPGTRLTVT.

The chain has TRBV28 and TRBJ1-6; a possible D gene is TRBD1 (5 bases). Trimming pared 2 bases from V and 10 bases from J, leaving 18 bases between. Germline assignment: CDR1 MDHEN and CDR2 SYDVKM. The CDR3 totals 16 residues. CDR3 loop: CASSLQGFSLHSPLHF. The CDR3 region has the DNA TGTGCCAGCAGTTTACAGGGCTTTTCCCTTCACTCACCCCTCCACTTT. The whole variable domain, filled in from reference TRBV28 and TRBJ1-6, reads DVKVTQSSRYLVKRTGEKVFLECVQDMDHENMFWYRQDPGLGLRLIYFSYDVKMKEKGDIPEGYSVSREKKERFSLILESASTNQTSMYLCASSLQGFSLHSPLHFGNGTRLTVT.

V usage is TRBV10-3 and J usage is TRBJ1-5, with 7 nucleotides matching TRBD1. From germline, CDR1 is ENHRY and CDR2 SYGVKD. Losses at the gene ends were 6 bases for V and 7 bases for J; bases not matched to a gene: 6. The CDR3 length is 13 residues. CDR3 in DNA: TGTGCCATCAGGGGACAGACGGGCCAGCCCCAGCATTTT. It specifies CAIRGQTGQPQHF.

V is TRBV10-3 and J is TRBJ2-5; 10 nucleotides align to TRBD2. CDR3 length: 19 amino acids. The germline V gene has CDR1 ENHRY and CDR2 SYGVKD. With V trimmed by 3 bases and J by 2 bases, 15 bases remained unmatched. The CDR3 nucleotides read TGTGCCATCAGTGATCCAACTAGCGGGACTACAGACCGACAAGAGACCCAGTACTTC. This translates into CAISDPTSGTTDRQETQYF.

The chain joins TRBV27 to TRBJ1-1, with a tentative D call TRBD1 (5 bases). The CDR3 loop spans 16 amino acids. Per germline, CDR1 MNHEY and CDR2 SMNVEV (reference sequence). V was clipped by 3 bases and J by 0 bases, with 14 bases between them. The CDR3 loop reads CASSFGGSIVNTEAFF. CDR3 sequence (DNA): TGTGCCAGCAGTTTCGGGGGTTCCATTGTGAACACTGAAGCTTTCTTT.

V gene TRBV2 combines with J gene TRBJ2-1; perhaps TRBD1 as D (5 bases). Germline V gene lookup returns CDR1 SNHLY and CDR2 FYNNEI. Trimming removed 6 bases at V and 6 bases at J, with 9 bases between. The CDR3 loop spans 12 amino acids. CDR3 nucleotides: TGTGCCAGCAGGGACACGGGCAATGAGCAGTTCTTC. Residues: CASRDTGNEQFF.

The chain has TRBV6-1 and TRBJ1-5; TRBD1 aligns across 7 bases. V was pared by 2 bases and J by 1 base, with 5 bases of the junction left unmatched. This CDR3 region has 16 residues. Germline V lookup: CDR1 MNHNS, CDR2 SASEGT. The CDR3 sequence is CASSESGQWSNQPQHF. CDR3 nucleotides: TGTGCCAGCAGTGAATCGGGACAGTGGAGCAATCAGCCCCAGCATTTT.

The chain links TRBV9 to TRBJ2-7; D is unclear. V shed 4 bases and J shed 2 bases, with 13 bases lying between them. Per the germline V gene, CDR1 is SGDLS and CDR2 is YYNGEE. The CDR3 is 14 amino acids. The CDR3 DNA reads TGTGCCAGCAGCCCTCACGCCCAGGCCTACGAGCAGTACTTC. It is translated as CASSPHAQAYEQYF.

Only a few counts were recorded for this clone. The CDR3 spells CAISGQDLNYGYTF. In DNA, the CDR3 is TGTGCCATCAGTGGACAGGATCTTAACTATGGCTACACCTTC. This rearrangement joins TRBV10-3 to TRBJ1-2; TRBD1 is a possible D gene (6 bases). From germline, CDR1 is ENHRY and CDR2 SYGVKD. There are 14 residues in the CDR3. V was clipped by 4 bases and J by 1 base, with 10 bases between them.

The CDR3 coding sequence is TGTGCCAGCAGTTTTTTCGGGGCTAGCGGGGTCACCGGGGAGCTGTTTTTT. This translates into CASSFFGASGVTGELFF. This chain uses TRBV27 with TRBJ2-2; 9 positions match TRBD2. Trimming at V came to 3 bases and at J to 4 bases, leaving 9 bases not matched to a gene. The CDR3 sequence is 17 residues long. In germline, CDR1 is MNHEY, CDR2 SMNVEV (reference sequence).

The chain combines TRBV19 with TRBJ2-2; D is perhaps TRBD1 (6 bases). The V end lost 3 bases, the J end lost 1 base, and 9 bases lay between the germline ends. The CDR3 consists of 15 residues. CDR1 and CDR2 from the germline V gene are LNHDA and SQIVND (reference sequence). The CDR3 region is CASSIRGWNTGELFF. The CDR3 DNA sequence: TGTGCCAGTAGTATCAGGGGTTGGAACACCGGGGAGCTGTTTTTT.

The chain carries TRBV5-3 and TRBJ1-5; D unclear. TRBV5-3 is filed as an ORF, its function uncertain. CDR3 length: 14 residues. V lost 2 bases and J lost 11, with 17 bases in between. CDR3 sequence: CARSFVDCSTAQHF. CDR3 coding DNA: TGTGCCAGAAGCTTCGTAGATTGTTCAACGGCCCAGCATTTT.

This rearrangement joins TRBV5-6 to TRBJ2-3; 10 positions match TRBD1. The CDR3 covers 16 residues. Losses at the gene ends were 5 bases for V and 4 bases for J; bases not matched to a gene: 10. The germline V gene encodes CDR1 SGHDT and CDR2 YYEEEE. In nucleotides, the CDR3 is TGTGCCAGCAGGTACAGACCGGGACAGGGGCCAGATACGCAGTATTTT. Translated, it gives CASRYRPGQGPDTQYF.

The V call is TRBV30, the J call TRBJ2-7; 13 bases agree with TRBD2. This CDR3 region has 15 residues. Per the germline V gene, CDR1 is GTSNPN and CDR2 is SVGIG (reference sequence). Trimming cost V 4 bases and J 2 bases; bases outside gene matches: 5. The DNA for the CDR3 is TGTGCCTGGATTCCCGGGACTAGCGGGACCTACGAGCAGTACTTC. It specifies CAWIPGTSGTYEQYF.

The J gene is TRBJ1-2, the V gene TRBV5-1; TRBD1 is a possible D gene (5 bases). Trimming took off 0 bases at V and 6 bases at J, with 9 bases between the two ends. The CDR3 length is 13 residues. Germline lookup yields CDR1 SGHRS and CDR2 YFSETQ. The CDR3 DNA follows: TGCGCCAGCAGCTTGGAGACGGGGGATGGCTACACCTTC. This translates into CASSLETGDGYTF.